The sequence of this T cell receptor (beta chain) was determined in a study of shared clonotypes between healthy human individuals (dated by TCRdb to 2018 to 2021). As for the study more broadly: The cohort included three men and a couple of women between 18 and 49 years of age. Between about 0.8 and 9 billion PBMCs per donor were obtained by leukapheresis. Blood TCR repertoires of several healthy adults were deeply sequenced to estimate repertoire size and the extent of clonotype sharing between individuals. Different laboratories and diverse techniques were used to prepare libraries and sequence TCR repertoires, to increase sequencing depth and limit assay-specific biases. For each donor, CD4 naive and CD4 memory were each run on three plates, CD8 naive on two plates, and CD8 memory on one plate. The research as a whole found: Pairwise subsampling indicated that sequencing depth was expected to affect the degree of clonotype sharing among donors. Only blood was sampled, and tissue TCR repertoires likely differ from those in blood. Compared with non-shared clonotypes, the clonotypes found in all four sorted-subset donors had higher generation probabilities. Incomplete sequencing was indicated by rarefaction of sorted-subset datasets, despite the large sequencing depth. The genetic and exposure-history diversity represented was limited by the small number of donors. Roughly 5.2% of naive CD4, 3% to 3.5% of naive CD8, approximately 2.2% of memory CD4, and about 0.4% of memory CD8 clonotypes were shared across several donors. Naive subsets generally had larger estimated clonotype richness than memory subsets.

Of note for this clone: What this receptor recognizes is not known. Per-base quality was not reported, and no clone a single base away is much larger than it.

There are 13 amino acids in the CDR3, from cysteine to phenylalanine inclusive. Only the CDR3 region is kept as DNA, spanning 39 bases read in frame from base 1. V and J are truncated by 3 bases and 7 bases respectively, leaving an intervening sequence of 9 bases. Sequences LNHDA (CDR1) and SQIVND (CDR2) are obtained from the germline V gene (reference sequence). Using the deep immunoSEQ assay, multiplex PCR amplified TCR CDR3 regions from genomic DNA. Extracted genomic DNA from each cell subset was spread evenly across all wells of several immunoSEQ 96-well plates, with each plate serving as a replicate. For sorted subsets, 150 to 250 ng genomic DNA, equal to about 30,000 T cell genomes, was loaded into each replicate PCR. Purified libraries were measured with a Qubit 3.0 fluorometer, size-checked on a Bioanalyzer 2100, and measured again with the KAPA Library Quantification kit. Each immunoSEQ 96-well plate was sequenced on its own single-read 150-cycle Illumina NextSeq 550 flow cell. In the authors' own workflow: Because the immunoSEQ output included only junctional sequences and no quality scores, the filtering could not be the same as the filtering used for full-length reads. To assign V/J genes and CDR3, sequences were annotated using PyIR, a Python wrapper for IgBLAST v1.9, with IMGT germline references. Reads with weak V/J assignments (E-value above 1e-6), missing CDR3, stop codons, out-of-frame junctions, or ambiguous translated residues were removed. V3J clonotypes were defined as sequences sharing the same inferred V gene, J gene, and CDR3 amino acid sequence. Percentage overlap between repertoires was calculated by dividing the number of shared unique clonotypes by the size of the smaller repertoire. Repertoire richness was assessed with RTK rarefaction, the Chao1 estimator, and Recon v2.1 estimates of unobserved clonotypes. Generation probabilities were computed with OLGA for all TCRbeta clonotypes obtained by the gDNA method from several donors. TCRdb re-hosts the immuneACCESS table, in-frame sequences only. Its copies lack some clones; in the studies checked, an unresolved V gene accounts for under half of them, and the cause for the rest is not known. The V and J calls and clone size were taken over from that table, and D and trimming were inferred from the DNA. Within this sample are around 2,000,000 clones, with roughly 91% of them counted one time only. About 1.5% of the sample is taken by the ten largest.

CD8 naive samples were CD45RO-negative cells positively selected for CCR7, giving a CD45RA+CCR7+ population that excluded TemRA cells. The donors were healthy, HIV-negative adults who had no recently reported acute infections or vaccinations. Every donor was a Caucasian adult residing in Nashville, Tennessee, USA. Blood was collected by leukapheresis, and PBMCs were isolated by Ficoll-Histopaque density gradient centrifugation and then cryopreserved in liquid nitrogen vapor phase. Purity and quantity of every magnetically sorted T cell population were checked by analytical flow cytometry. Genomic DNA was isolated from each sorted fraction and quantified by UV absorbance on a Nanodrop 2000c.

The source is a man aged 18 to 30 in good health. Some clones in this sample may be carry-over from other donors' samples. Sequenced sample: naive CD8+ T cells from PBMCs. Interpreted using the paper, the cell subset or site label stands for: CD45RA+CCR7+. The chain links TRBV19 with TRBJ2-2, with TRBD2 perhaps the D gene, on 5 matching bases. Here the CDR3 is given as CASSIRRSGELFF. The sequence in DNA is TGTGCCAGTAGTATTAGGAGGAGCGGGGAGCTGTTTTTT.